A selection of T cell receptor beta chains follows, all from one sample in a study of cytomegalovirus exposure and HLA in healthy donors. Sequenced by immunoSEQ multiplex PCR; TCRdb stores in-frame clones only, minus some. In the table there are some 170,000 clones, about three quarters of which are singletons. The source material was PBMCs. These receptor sequences come from a man younger than 35 in good health and CMV-seropositive. Both conserved end residues are part of each CDR3. The D gene is left open where the match is weak. Size values are once, few and many counts, or a class for expanded clones, and some rows have none.

CDR3aa | CDR3nt | d_gene | j_gene | v_gene | abundance
CASMTGGREKLFF | TGTGCCAGCATGACAGGGGGGCGAGAAAAACTGTTTTTT | TRBD1 | TRBJ1-4 | TRBV6-4 | -
CASSPGLAGASYNEQFF | TGTGCTAGCAGCCCGGGACTAGCGGGGGCCTCCTACAATGAGCAGTTCTTC | TRBD2 | TRBJ2-1 | TRBV7-7 | few
CASSFRRDTDTQYF | TGTGCCAGCAGCTTCCGCAGGGACACAGATACGCAGTATTTT | - | TRBJ2-3 | TRBV7-8 | -
CAWSSTGGNEKLFF | TGTGCCTGGAGTTCCACAGGTGGGAATGAAAAACTGTTTTTT | - | TRBJ1-4 | TRBV30 | -
CASSLLTGPGELFF | TGTGCCAGCAGCCTGCTCACAGGGCCCGGGGAGCTGTTTTTT | - | TRBJ2-2 | TRBV5-6 | -
CASSALAISTDTQYF | TGTGCCAGCAGCGCGCTAGCGATTAGCACAGATACGCAGTATTTT | - | TRBJ2-3 | TRBV9 | -
CASSQAGTTTGPQFF | TGTGCCAGCAGCCAAGCGGGGACTACGACCGGACCCCAGTTCTTC | TRBD2 | TRBJ2-1 | TRBV4-2 | -
CASSALLATDTQYF | TGTGCCAGCAGTGCCCTTCTAGCAACAGATACGCAGTATTTT | - | TRBJ2-3 | TRBV2 | -
CASSLEGQGAQSPLHF | TGCGCCAGCAGCTTGGAGGGACAAGGGGCACAGTCACCCCTCCACTTT | - | TRBJ1-6 | TRBV5-1 | once
CASGLLNEQFF | TGTGCTAGTGGTTTGCTCAATGAGCAGTTCTTC | - | TRBJ2-1 | TRBV12-5 | -
CASSLQGQDGYTF | TGTGCCAGCAGTCTTCAAGGACAGGATGGCTACACCTTC | TRBD1 | TRBJ1-2 | TRBV27 | -
CASRLRQGAEMGLEAFF | TGTGCCAGTAGACTAAGACAGGGGGCCGAAATGGGATTAGAAGCTTTCTTT | TRBD1 | TRBJ1-1 | TRBV19 | -
CASRGDRGYQPQHF | TGTGCCAGCAGGGGGGACAGGGGATATCAGCCCCAGCATTTT | TRBD1 | TRBJ1-5 | TRBV28 | -
CASRRRDTDTQYF | TGCGCCAGCAGACGTCGGGACACAGATACGCAGTATTTT | - | TRBJ2-3 | TRBV5-1 | -
CASSSADRVRDTEAFF | TGTGCCAGCAGCTCAGCAGACAGGGTGAGGGACACTGAAGCTTTCTTT | TRBD1 | TRBJ1-1 | TRBV7-8 | -
CASNQGMTDTQYF | TGTGCCAGCAATCAGGGTATGACAGATACGCAGTATTTT | - | TRBJ2-3 | TRBV2 | -
CASSGVQVNTEAFF | TGTGCCAGCAGTGGAGTACAGGTGAACACTGAAGCTTTCTTT | - | TRBJ1-1 | TRBV2 | -
CASSWTGLNTEAFF | TGTGCCAGCAGCTGGACAGGGTTGAACACTGAAGCTTTCTTT | TRBD1 | TRBJ1-1 | TRBV5-4 | -
CAISETGGYQPQHF | TGTGCCATCAGTGAGACAGGGGGTTATCAGCCCCAGCATTTT | TRBD1 | TRBJ1-5 | TRBV10-3 | few
CASSEVPGSNEQFF | TGTGCCAGCAGCGAAGTACCAGGTTCTAATGAGCAGTTCTTC | - | TRBJ2-1 | TRBV5-6 | -
CASRPQGNTEAFF | TGTGCCAGTAGACCTCAGGGGAACACTGAAGCTTTCTTT | - | TRBJ1-1 | TRBV19 | -
CASSLEGRGALNTEAFF | TGCGCCAGCAGCTTGGAAGGCAGGGGAGCCTTGAACACTGAAGCTTTCTTT | - | TRBJ1-1 | TRBV5-1 | few
CASSPQLAGGYNEQFF | TGTGCCAGCAGCCCCCAACTAGCGGGAGGTTACAATGAGCAGTTCTTC | TRBD2 | TRBJ2-1 | TRBV7-9 | -
CASSMISYGYTF | TGTGCCAGTAGTATGATCAGCTATGGCTACACCTTC | - | TRBJ1-2 | TRBV19 | -
CASSIGPGRADTQYF | TGTGCCAGTAGTATAGGGCCAGGGAGGGCAGATACGCAGTATTTT | TRBD2 | TRBJ2-3 | TRBV19 | -
CASSFSIGQQNTGELFF | TGCGCCAGCAGCTTTTCCATCGGACAGCAAAACACCGGGGAGCTGTTTTTT | - | TRBJ2-2 | TRBV5-1 | few
CASSSGGAGGYSYTF | TGTGCCAGCAGTTCCGGTGGGGCAGGGGGCTATAGCTACACCTTC | TRBD1 | TRBJ1-2 | TRBV6-5 | -
CASSQDSDSQGDGYTF | TGCGCCAGCAGCCAAGATTCCGACAGCCAGGGGGATGGCTACACCTTC | TRBD1 | TRBJ1-2 | TRBV4-1 | -
CASSFDRGLAAKEANEQFF | TGTGCCAGCAGCTTCGACCGGGGACTAGCGGCCAAGGAAGCCAATGAGCAGTTCTTC | TRBD2 | TRBJ2-1 | TRBV5-6 | once
CASSYRDSYNEQFF | TGTGCCAGCAGTTACCGGGACTCCTACAATGAGCAGTTCTTC | - | TRBJ2-1 | TRBV6-6 | few
CASSLGGVRAYTF | TGCGCCAGCAGCTTAGGCGGGGTGAGAGCCTACACCTTC | - | TRBJ1-2 | TRBV5-1 | -
CASSQETASNTEAFF | TGCGCCAGCAGCCAAGAGACAGCTAGTAACACTGAAGCTTTCTTT | - | TRBJ1-1 | TRBV4-1 | few
CASSPRGGVTEAFF | TGTGCCAGTAGTCCGCGAGGGGGCGTCACTGAAGCTTTCTTT | TRBD1 | TRBJ1-1 | TRBV19 | -
CASSSGGAIREKLFF | TGTGCCAGCAGCTCAGGGGGCGCGATAAGAGAAAAACTGTTTTTT | TRBD1 | TRBJ1-4 | TRBV7-8 | -
CASSVDQGAVNEKLFF | TGTGCCAGCAGCGTAGATCAGGGGGCGGTCAATGAAAAACTGTTTTTT | TRBD1 | TRBJ1-4 | TRBV9 | -
CASSRFVSGGYGNEQFF | TGCGCCAGCAGCCGTTTCGTTAGCGGGGGGTATGGGAATGAGCAGTTCTTC | TRBD2 | TRBJ2-1 | TRBV5-1 | -
CASSLGGPSTDTQYF | TGTGCCAGCAGTTTAGGAGGTCCTAGCACAGATACGCAGTATTTT | - | TRBJ2-3 | TRBV27 | -
CASSLGTANTEAFF | TGCGCCAGCAGCTTAGGGACAGCGAACACTGAAGCTTTCTTT | TRBD1 | TRBJ1-1 | TRBV5-1 | -
CASSLKGGTYNEQFF | TGTGCCAGCAGCTTGAAAGGGGGAACCTACAATGAGCAGTTCTTC | - | TRBJ2-1 | TRBV5-4 | -
CASSNSGQGLSYGYTF | TGTGCCAGTAGTAATTCGGGACAGGGTCTTAGCTATGGCTACACCTTC | TRBD1 | TRBJ1-2 | TRBV19 | -
CASSPDGGNSPLHF | TGCGCCAGCAGCCCGGATGGCGGTAATTCACCCCTCCACTTT | - | TRBJ1-6 | TRBV5-1 | -
CASSRAQGTDTQYF | TGCGCCAGCAGCCGAGCACAGGGCACAGATACGCAGTATTTT | - | TRBJ2-3 | TRBV5-1 | -
CASSQDHSNQPQHF | TGCGCCAGCAGCCAAGACCATAGCAATCAGCCCCAGCATTTT | - | TRBJ1-5 | TRBV4-1 | -
CASSVKGSQDSSSGNTIYF | TGTGCCAGCAGCGTAAAGGGATCCCAGGACAGCAGCTCTGGAAACACCATATATTTT | - | TRBJ1-3 | TRBV9 | -
CASSFGRGGTGELFF | TGCGCCAGCAGCTTTGGGAGAGGGGGCACCGGGGAGCTGTTTTTT | - | TRBJ2-2 | TRBV5-1 | -
CASSLGWTNNEQFF | TGTGCCAGCAGCTTGGGGTGGACAAACAATGAGCAGTTCTTC | - | TRBJ2-1 | TRBV5-6 | -
CASSPRGPGEAFF | TGTGCCAGCAGTCCCAGGGGGCCGGGTGAAGCTTTCTTT | TRBD1 | TRBJ1-1 | TRBV2 | -
CASSIGNIGYGYTF | TGTGCCAGTAGTATAGGCAACATTGGCTATGGCTACACCTTC | - | TRBJ1-2 | TRBV19 | -
CASRSPAGTNTGELFF | TGTGCCAGCAGGAGTCCCGCGGGGACTAACACCGGGGAGCTGTTTTTT | - | TRBJ2-2 | TRBV27 | -
CASSVASFGEQFF | TGTGCCAGCAGCGTAGCCAGCTTCGGGGAGCAGTTCTTC | - | TRBJ2-1 | TRBV9 | -
CASSLVWSEKLFF | TGTGCCAGCAGCTTAGTTTGGAGCGAAAAACTGTTTTTT | - | TRBJ1-4 | TRBV11-2 | -
CASSFPEIATNEKLFF | TGTGCCAGCAGCTTTCCCGAAATAGCAACTAATGAAAAACTGTTTTTT | - | TRBJ1-4 | TRBV11-2 | -
CASSLFPDLRAQHF | TGTGCCAGCAGTTTATTTCCAGACCTTCGGGCCCAGCATTTT | - | TRBJ1-5 | TRBV28 | -
CASSTGTSGGGYYNEQFF | TGTGCCAGCAGCACCGGGACTAGCGGGGGGGGTTACTACAATGAGCAGTTCTTC | TRBD2 | TRBJ2-1 | TRBV7-2 | once
CAGTGTGSTEAFF | TGTGCGGGTACGGGGACAGGCTCCACTGAAGCTTTCTTT | TRBD1 | TRBJ1-1 | TRBV30 | -